This T cell receptor (beta chain) was found in a study of PD-1 blockade in classical Hodgkin lymphoma. Study-wide results and limits: There remain no defined causes for the repertoire differences, which possibly reflect disease activity or prior therapy. CD4+ TCR diversity rose significantly by C4D1, and CD8+ TCR diversity did not.

Looked up from germline, CDR1 is MGHRA and CDR2 is YSYEKL. The CDR3 is made up of 18 amino acids. V lost 1 base, J lost 2 bases, and 12 bases stayed unmatched. Points on this clone: Its specificity is not known.

Every single patient, without exception, relapsed after autologous stem cell transplantation, and brentuximab vedotin exposure varied. The protocol was immunoSEQ multiplex PCR, while the TCRdb copy is restricted to in-frame clones and leaves out a portion. The table has 72,000 or so clones, 90% to 95% seen once. The origin of this receptor is a human donor with classical Hodgkin lymphoma. This chain connects TRBV4-1 to TRBJ2-3, with 7 bases matching TRBD2. The material was peripheral blood mononuclear cells (PBMCs), obtained at baseline. CDR3 sequence reads: CASSQVGGSGPYTDTQYF. The CDR3 DNA reads TGCGCCAGCAGCCAAGTGGGAGGGAGCGGGCCTTACACAGATACGCAGTATTTT.